The next 14 T cell receptor beta chains were all read from a single sample in a study of cytotoxic CD8 clonotypes in ibrutinib-treated CLL. Some clones are missing from TCRdb's copy, which holds only in-frame ones; the method was immunoSEQ multiplex PCR. The table has under 150,000 clones, approximately 90% seen once. The starting material was PBMCs, obtained after 12 months of ibrutinib treatment. The receptors here all came from a human donor with chronic lymphocytic leukemia.

Only a few counts were recorded for this clone. V is TRBV5-5 and J is TRBJ2-5; 10 positions match TRBD2. The germline V gene encodes CDR1 SGHKS and CDR2 YYEKEE (reference sequence). This CDR3 spans 16 amino acids. The V segment lost 7 bases and the J segment 4 bases; nucleotides outside the gene matches: 13. CDR3 loop: CASAGGGAGGGETQYF. The CDR3 DNA reads as TGTGCCAGCGCCGGAGGAGGAGCGGGAGGGGGAGAGACCCAGTACTTC.

The chain recombines TRBV5-1 with TRBJ2-3; D may correspond to TRBD1 or TRBD2 (5 bases each). Germline values: CDR1 SGHRS, CDR2 YFSETQ. The CDR3 runs to 14 residues. V was pared by 7 bases and J by 5 bases, with 17 bases between. For the CDR3, the DNA is TGCGCCAGCGGGGACGAGGGTAATAAAGATACGCAGTATTTT. Residues: CASGDEGNKDTQYF.

The CDR3 nucleotides are TGTGCCAGCAGCTCTCACAGGGGGATCGTACAAGAGACCCAGTACTTC. Its translation is CASSSHRGIVQETQYF. This chain uses TRBV7-2 with TRBJ2-5; 8 bases match TRBD1. The J segment lost 2 bases and the V segment lost 4 bases, leaving 9 bases of the junction unmatched. The CDR3 spans 16 residues. Per germline, CDR1 SGHTA and CDR2 FQGNSA.

The rearrangement joins TRBV6-5 to TRBJ2-5, with D unresolved. Trimming removed 5 bases at V and 0 bases at J, with 10 bases between. This CDR3 has 14 amino acids. Germline-derived CDR1 and CDR2 are MNHEY and SVGAGI. CDR3 region: CASSKSLYQETQYF. DNA of the CDR3: TGTGCCAGCAGTAAAAGCCTGTACCAAGAGACCCAGTACTTC.

The chain links TRBV19 to TRBJ1-5; D possibly corresponds to TRBD1 (6 bases). Trimming pared 5 bases from V and 9 bases from J, leaving 17 bases between. Germline assignment: CDR1 LNHDA and CDR2 SQIVND (reference sequence). This CDR3 is 14 amino acids long. CDR3 region: CASSVQTGVPPQHF. DNA for the CDR3: TGTGCCAGTAGTGTCCAGACAGGAGTTCCGCCCCAGCATTTT.

The V gene is TRBV28, the J gene TRBJ2-7; the match to TRBD2 covers 7 bases. V trimming: 6 bases; J trimming: 5 bases; junction bases outside the gene matches: 13. This CDR3 is 15 amino acids long. Germline-derived CDR1 and CDR2 are MDHEN and SYDVKM. The CDR3, as DNA: TGTGCCAGCAGCTCCCCCGGCGGGAGACCCCACGAGCAGTACTTC. This encodes CASSSPGGRPHEQYF.

This chain connects TRBV2 to TRBJ1-5, with TRBD1 matching 9 bases. This CDR3 is 16 amino acids long. CDR1 is SNHLY and CDR2 is FYNNEI in the germline V gene. The ends lost 7 bases at V and 0 bases at J; junction bases unmatched: 7. The CDR3 sequence is CASKQGADLSNQPQHF. The CDR3 DNA sequence: TGTGCCAGCAAACAGGGGGCCGATCTTAGCAATCAGCCCCAGCATTTT.

This rearrangement joins TRBV19 to TRBJ2-2; 10 bases agree with TRBD2. Germline V gives CDR1 LNHDA, CDR2 SQIVND (reference sequence). Trimming took 3 bases from V and 7 from J; bases not matched to a gene: 5. This CDR3 is 15 amino acids long. CDR3 coding DNA: TGTGCCAGTAGTATGGGACTAGCGTCCATCGGGGAGCTGTTTTTT. As protein: CASSMGLASIGELFF. The full variable domain, with the rest looked up from reference TRBV19 and TRBJ2-2, is DGGITQSPKYLFRKEGQNVTLSCEQNLNHDAMYWYRQDPGQGLRLIYYSQIVNDFQKGDIAEGYSVSREKKESFPLTVTSAQKNPTAFYLCASSMGLASIGELFFGEGSRLTVL.

The rearrangement links TRBV18 to TRBJ2-5; the D gene is possibly TRBD1 (6 bases). V dropped 6 bases and J dropped 4 bases, with 12 bases sitting between them. CDR1 and CDR2 from the germline V gene are KGHSH and LQKENI. The CDR3 sequence is 13 residues long. CDR3 DNA: TGTGCCAGCTCGTCTACACAGGGAGAGACCCAGTACTTC. Protein: CASSSTQGETQYF.

The genes are TRBV29-1 and TRBJ2-1; TRBD1 matches 10 bases. Trimming at V came to 3 bases and at J to 7 bases, leaving 12 bases not matched to a gene. The length of the CDR3 is 16 residues. CDR1 and CDR2 from the germline V gene are SQVTM and ANQGSEA. The CDR3 sequence: CSVDDWGTGDSNEQFF. The DNA of the CDR3 is TGCAGCGTTGATGATTGGGGGACAGGGGACTCGAATGAGCAGTTCTTC.

This chain uses TRBV2 with TRBJ2-1, with TRBD2 identical over 8 bases. CDR3 length: 16 residues. V dropped 6 bases and J dropped 4; count of bases not matched to a gene: 11. Germline CDR1 is SNHLY and CDR2 is FYNNEI. The CDR3: CASRAGTSPLYNEQFF. The DNA of the CDR3 is TGTGCCAGCAGGGCAGGGACTAGTCCCCTTTACAATGAGCAGTTCTTC. Complete variable domain (other parts from reference TRBV2 and TRBJ2-1): EPEVTQTPSHQVTQMGQEVILRCVPISNHLYFYWYRQILGQKVEFLVSFYNNEISEKSEIFDDQFSVERPDGSNFTLKIRSTKLEDSAMYFCASRAGTSPLYNEQFFGPGTRLTVL.

The chain uses TRBV28 and TRBJ2-2, with TRBD1 matching over 10 bases. The CDR3 runs 14 residues. Germline lookup yields CDR1 MDHEN and CDR2 SYDVKM. V lost 8 bases to trimming and J lost 4 bases; unmatched junction nucleotides: 4. The CDR3 protein is CASQGTGVTGELFF. In DNA form, the CDR3 reads TGTGCCAGCCAGGGGACAGGGGTCACCGGGGAGCTGTTTTTT. Full variable domain (remainder filled in from reference TRBV28 and TRBJ2-2): DVKVTQSSRYLVKRTGEKVFLECVQDMDHENMFWYRQDPGLGLRLIYFSYDVKMKEKGDIPEGYSVSREKKERFSLILESASTNQTSMYLCASQGTGVTGELFFGEGSRLTVL.

J is TRBJ2-1 and V is TRBV4-1; a possible D gene is TRBD2 (5 bases). Germline V lookup: CDR1 MGHRA, CDR2 YSYEKL. The V end lost 0 bases, the J end lost 5 bases, and 14 bases lay between the germline ends. The CDR3 has 16 amino acids. The CDR3 DNA is TGCGCCAGCAGCCAAGAATCCGCGGGTGGGAACAATGAGCAGTTCTTC. It translates to CASSQESAGGNNEQFF.

The V call is TRBV19, the J call TRBJ2-6, with D perhaps TRBD2 (5 bases). Germline loops: CDR1 LNHDA, CDR2 SQIVND (reference sequence). V was cut by 5 bases and J by 8 bases, with 7 bases left in between. The CDR3 is made up of 12 amino acids. The chain's CDR3 is CASSPGSNVLTF. CDR3 nucleotide sequence: TGTGCCAGTAGTCCGGGGTCCAACGTCCTGACTTTC.